One sample yielded the 22 T cell receptor beta chains listed below, sequenced in a study of cytomegalovirus exposure and HLA in healthy donors. The PCR was carried out with 60 Vbeta primers and 13 Jbeta primers. The data were produced by immunoSEQ multiplex PCR, yet TCRdb's version contains in-frame clones alone and is incomplete. The data show 150,000 to 200,000 clones, around 70% seen once. Sequenced: PBMCs. Receptors originate from a young man in good health and CMV-seropositive.

This clone occurred a few times. This sequence joins TRBV7-9 and TRBJ2-5; TRBD1 matches 8 bases. Germline V gene sequence: CDR1 SEHNR, CDR2 FQNEAQ (reference sequence). V lost 3 bases, J lost 1 base, and 10 bases stayed unmatched. This CDR3 has 17 residues. CDR3 in DNA: TGTGCCAGCAGCTTGGCTACCCGACAGGGGACCCAAGAGACCCAGTACTTC. Protein product: CASSLATRQGTQETQYF.

This sequence joins TRBV28 and TRBJ2-5, with 7 bases that match TRBD2. V was clipped by 4 bases and J by 4 bases; unmatched bases: 6. Germline assignment: CDR1 MDHEN and CDR2 SYDVKM. The CDR3 extends over 14 amino acids. CDR3 sequence reads: CASSWGRVIETQYF. The CDR3, as DNA: TGTGCCAGCAGTTGGGGGAGGGTAATAGAGACCCAGTACTTC.

This chain uses TRBV25-1 with TRBJ1-1; TRBD1 is a possible D gene (5 bases). Germline values: CDR1 MGHDK, CDR2 SYGVNS. The CDR3 length is 13 residues. V was cut by 5 bases and J by 1 base, with 8 bases left in between. CDR3 in amino acids: CASSKGPNTEAFF. In nucleotides, the CDR3 is TGTGCCAGCAGTAAGGGGCCGAACACTGAAGCTTTCTTT.

This clone showed up just a few times. The chain carries TRBV9 and TRBJ1-2, with D perhaps TRBD1 (6 bases). This CDR3 has 15 residues. Germline loops: CDR1 SGDLS, CDR2 YYNGEE. The V gene lost 0 bases and the J gene lost 5 bases, with 14 bases spanning the gap. CDR3 sequence reads: CASSVAQGQIYGYTF. In DNA form, the CDR3 reads TGTGCCAGCAGCGTAGCACAGGGCCAAATATATGGCTACACCTTC.

The chain couples TRBV29-1 to TRBJ2-2, with TRBD1 matching over 8 bases. Germline values: CDR1 SQVTM, CDR2 ANQGSEA. V was pared by 0 bases and J by 4 bases, with 10 bases of the junction left unmatched. The CDR3 is 17 residues long. CDR3 nucleotides: TGCAGCGTTGAAGAGGGGGCACAGGGGGAGTCCACCGGGGAGCTGTTTTTT. This gives the protein CSVEEGAQGESTGELFF.

The chain carries TRBV5-6 and TRBJ2-5, with 13 bases lining up with TRBD2. With 3 bases clipped from V and 5 bases from J, the junction kept 4 bases outside the gene matches. Germline assignment: CDR1 SGHDT and CDR2 YYEEEE. This CDR3 contains 15 residues. The CDR3 sequence: CASSWGTSGAETQYF. The CDR3 DNA is TGTGCCAGCAGCTGGGGGACTAGCGGGGCGGAGACCCAGTACTTC. Combining the CDR3 with reference TRBV5-6 and TRBJ2-5 gives the whole variable domain DAGVTQSPTHLIKTRGQQVTLRCSPKSGHDTVSWYQQALGQGPQFIFQYYEEEERQRGNFPDRFSGHQFPNYSSELNVNALLLGDSALYLCASSWGTSGAETQYFGPGTRLLVL.

The chain recombines TRBV30 with TRBJ1-3, with TRBD1 matching over 7 bases. J gave up 0 bases and V 7 bases, and 6 bases lay outside the gene matches. The CDR3 runs 14 residues. The V gene's germline CDR1 is GTSNPN and CDR2 SVGIG (reference sequence). CDR3 region: CASHRDSSGNTIYF. The CDR3 DNA reads as TGTGCCTCCCATCGGGACAGCTCTGGAAACACCATATATTTT.

The V gene is TRBV7-3, the J gene TRBJ1-2, with D possibly matching TRBD1 (5 bases). Germline lookup yields CDR1 SGHTA and CDR2 FQGTGA. V shed 0 bases and J shed 13 bases, with 18 bases lying between them. This CDR3 comprises 14 residues. The CDR3 bases are TGTGCCAGCAGCTTAACAGGGGCAGCAGGGCGCGCCACCTTC. Residues: CASSLTGAAGRATF.

V gene TRBV28 combines with J gene TRBJ1-2; possibly TRBD1 for D (5 bases). Germline lookup yields CDR1 MDHEN and CDR2 SYDVKM. This CDR3 region has 16 residues. V was pared by 6 bases and J by 4 bases, with 21 bases between. The CDR3 loop is CASSFQGYQGSYGYTF. The CDR3 coding sequence is TGTGCCAGCAGCTTTCAGGGATACCAGGGCTCCTATGGCTACACCTTC.

Only one count was recorded for this clone. This rearrangement joins TRBV19 to TRBJ1-5; D gene uncertain. V lost 0 bases and J 0 bases, leaving 21 bases between the germline ends. Looked up from germline, CDR1 is LNHDA and CDR2 is SQIVND (reference sequence). The CDR3 length is 20 residues. The DNA of the CDR3 is TGTGCCAGTAGTATAGATTGGTGGCAGATCCAACCGTATAGCAATCAGCCCCAGCATTTT. Translating gives CASSIDWWQIQPYSNQPQHF.

The chain couples TRBV11-2 to TRBJ1-1; possible D gene TRBD1, 5 bases. CDR1 and CDR2 (germline): SGHAT, FQNNGV. With 1 base removed from V and 4 bases from J, the gap between germline ends came to 13 bases. The CDR3 is 15 amino acids. The DNA for the CDR3 is TGTGCCAGCAGCTTAGCTTACGGGGGAGGCACTGAAGCTTTCTTT. This sequence encodes CASSLAYGGGTEAFF. The whole variable domain, filled in from reference TRBV11-2 and TRBJ1-1, reads EAGVAQSPRYKIIEKRQSVAFWCNPISGHATLYWYQQILGQGPKLLIQFQNNGVVDDSQLPKDRFSAERLKGVDSTLKIQPAKLEDSAVYLCASSLAYGGGTEAFFGQGTRLTVV.

This clone was seen only once. The chain joins TRBV7-6 to TRBJ1-1; D perhaps matches TRBD1 (6 bases). The CDR3 has 15 residues. The V and J ends lost 3 bases and 1 base respectively, with 12 bases between them. The germline V gene encodes CDR1 SGHVS and CDR2 FNYEAQ. CDR3 amino acids: CASSLGGGANTEAFF. In DNA, the CDR3 is TGTGCCAGCAGCTTGGGAGGGGGGGCGAACACTGAAGCTTTCTTT.

This chain uses TRBV7-8 with TRBJ2-4, with a possible D match to TRBD2 (7 bases). This CDR3 contains 15 residues. In germline, CDR1 is SGHVS, CDR2 FQNEAQ. The V and J ends lost 2 bases and 4 bases respectively, with 12 bases between them. CDR3 nucleotide sequence: TGTGCCAGCAGCTTAAGGGGGGGCAGAAAAAACATTCAGTACTTC. Translated, it gives CASSLRGGRKNIQYF.

The gene calls are TRBV2 and TRBJ2-5; 8 nucleotides match TRBD2. Per germline, CDR1 SNHLY and CDR2 FYNNEI. The CDR3 spans 13 residues. J was trimmed by 4 bases and V by 7 bases; bases with no gene match: 5. For the CDR3, the DNA is TGTGCCAGCACCGAAGCGGGAGTAGAGACCCAGTACTTC. Amino acids: CASTEAGVETQYF.

This clone was recorded only once. CDR3 DNA sequence: TGTGCCAGCAGCTTAGGGGTCAGGAGGGAAGCTTTCTTT. Translated: CASSLGVRREAFF. The rearrangement joins TRBV11-2 to TRBJ1-1; no reliable D call. The CDR3 has 13 residues. The germline gives CDR1 SGHAT, CDR2 FQNNGV. Trimming removed 1 base from V and 8 bases from J, with 11 bases in between.

The rearrangement joins TRBV6-5 to TRBJ2-1; TRBD1 might be the D (6 bases). The V gene's germline CDR1 is MNHEY and CDR2 SVGAGI. CDR3 length: 15 residues. The V and J ends lost 4 bases and 1 base respectively, with 11 bases between them. The CDR3 sequence is CASSSDRRSYNEQFF. CDR3 DNA: TGTGCCAGCAGTTCGGACAGACGATCCTACAATGAGCAGTTCTTC.

There are a few counts of this clone. The chain recombines TRBV5-1 with TRBJ1-5; the match to TRBD1 covers 9 bases. The V segment lost 5 bases and the J segment 8 bases; nucleotides outside the gene matches: 14. The CDR3 length is 16 residues. Germline loops: CDR1 SGHRS, CDR2 YFSETQ. CDR3 amino acids: CASRPTGQGSKEPQHF. In DNA, the CDR3 is TGCGCCAGCAGACCGACCGGACAGGGGAGTAAGGAGCCCCAGCATTTT.

The chain recombines TRBV18 with TRBJ1-6; the D gene is possibly TRBD1 (5 bases). V lost 3 bases, J lost 10 bases, and 16 bases lay in between. The germline gives CDR1 KGHSH, CDR2 LQKENI. The CDR3 has 15 amino acids. The CDR3 here is CASSPDVGLNSPLHF. The CDR3 DNA is TGTGCCAGCTCACCGGACGTGGGGCTAAACTCACCCCTCCACTTT.

The V call is TRBV25-1, the J call TRBJ1-6; D perhaps matches TRBD1 (6 bases). Trimming left V 3 bases short and J 10 bases short, with 13 bases between. CDR1 MGHDK and CDR2 SYGVNS come from the germline V gene. This CDR3 spans 14 amino acids. The CDR3 nucleotides are TGTGCCAGCAGTGATGCAGGGGTCTCATCACCCCTCCACTTT. This gives the protein CASSDAGVSSPLHF.

CDR3 in amino acids: CASSGTGQPGSNQPQHF. The CDR3 nucleotides are TGTGCCAGCAGTGGGACAGGGCAGCCGGGGAGCAATCAGCCCCAGCATTTT. The chain couples TRBV6-1 to TRBJ1-5; 8 bases line up with TRBD1. The CDR3 is 17 amino acids. The germline V gene has CDR1 MNHNS and CDR2 SASEGT. V shed 4 bases and J 1 base; nucleotides not matched to a gene: 9.

V and J are TRBV4-1 and TRBJ1-2; D might be TRBD1 (5 bases). The V gene lost 1 base and the J gene lost 7 bases, with 19 bases spanning the gap. CDR3 length: 16 amino acids. CDR1 is MGHRA and CDR2 is YSYEKL in the germline V gene. CDR3 bases: TGCGCCAGCAGCCAAGGAGGCGCGGGGGAGTTGTTTGGCTACACCTTC. Translated, it gives CASSQGGAGELFGYTF.

The chain couples TRBV7-8 to TRBJ2-1; D possibly corresponds to TRBD1 (6 bases). CDR3 length: 19 amino acids. The germline V and J ends were trimmed by 5 bases and 1 base, with 24 bases remaining between them. Germline lookup yields CDR1 SGHVS and CDR2 FQNEAQ. The CDR3 bases are TGTGCCAGCAGCCTATATATCATAAGGGGGAAGCAATCCTACAATGAGCAGTTCTTC. This encodes CASSLYIIRGKQSYNEQFF.